This T cell receptor (beta chain) was sequenced in a study of blood T cell repertoires in COVID-19. Turning to the study itself: The study drew acute and convalescent COVID-19 samples from the United States, Italy and Spain. Sources were T cells, B-cell-depleted T cells, or PBMCs; the material itself was cDNA or gDNA.

In the source study's methods: Using reference gene primer amplification, nucleated cell counts were estimated. TCRdb's table, derived via immunoSEQ multiplex PCR, lists solely in-frame clones and lacks some. That table furnishes V, J and clone size, whereas the DNA furnished D and trimming. The sample lists about 160,000 clones, around 89% occurring once. The CDR3 is 13 residues long. CDR1 and CDR2 from the germline V gene are MNHEY and SVGAGI. The junction had 10 bases not matched to a gene; V was cut back by 8 bases and J by 6 bases. The TCR originated in a man in his fifties or sixties with acute or convalescent COVID-19. Input material: peripheral blood. The chain combines TRBV6-5 with TRBJ2-7; 7 bases map to TRBD1. The CDR3 spells CASHGDSRPEQYF. CDR3 nucleotides: TGTGCCAGCCACGGGGACAGTAGGCCCGAGCAGTACTTC.